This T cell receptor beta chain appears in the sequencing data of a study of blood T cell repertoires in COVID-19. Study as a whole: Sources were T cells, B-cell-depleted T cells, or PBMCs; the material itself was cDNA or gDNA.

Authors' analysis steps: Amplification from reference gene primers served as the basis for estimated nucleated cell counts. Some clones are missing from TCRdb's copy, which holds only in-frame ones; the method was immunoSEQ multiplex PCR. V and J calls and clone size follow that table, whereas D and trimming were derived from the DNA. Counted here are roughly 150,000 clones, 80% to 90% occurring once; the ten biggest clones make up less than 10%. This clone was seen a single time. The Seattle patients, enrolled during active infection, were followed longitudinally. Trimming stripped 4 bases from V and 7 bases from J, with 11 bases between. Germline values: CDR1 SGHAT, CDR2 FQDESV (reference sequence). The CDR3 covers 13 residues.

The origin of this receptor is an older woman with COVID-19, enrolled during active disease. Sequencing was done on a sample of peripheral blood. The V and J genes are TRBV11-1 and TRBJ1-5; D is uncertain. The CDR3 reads CASSSLSGQPQHF. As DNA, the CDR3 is TGTGCCAGCAGCTCCCTGAGCGGGCAGCCCCAGCATTTT.